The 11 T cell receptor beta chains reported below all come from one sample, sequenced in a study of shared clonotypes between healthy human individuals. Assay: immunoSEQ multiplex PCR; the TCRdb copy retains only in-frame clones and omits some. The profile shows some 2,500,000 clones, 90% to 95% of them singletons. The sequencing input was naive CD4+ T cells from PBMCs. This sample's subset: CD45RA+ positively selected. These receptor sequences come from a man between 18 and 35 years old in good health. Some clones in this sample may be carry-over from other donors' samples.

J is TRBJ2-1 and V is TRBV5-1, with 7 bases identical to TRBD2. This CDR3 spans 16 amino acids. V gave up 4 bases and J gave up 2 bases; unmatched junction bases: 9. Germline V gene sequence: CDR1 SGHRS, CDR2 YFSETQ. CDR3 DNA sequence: TGCGCCAGCAGCCACAGAAGCGGGATCGCCTACAATGAGCAGTTCTTC. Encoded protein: CASSHRSGIAYNEQFF.

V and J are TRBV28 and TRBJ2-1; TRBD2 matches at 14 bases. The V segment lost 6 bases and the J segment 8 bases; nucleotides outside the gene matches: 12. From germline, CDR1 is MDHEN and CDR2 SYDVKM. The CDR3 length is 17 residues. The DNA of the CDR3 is TGTGCCAGCAGCACGACTAGCGGGAGGGCGGGATTGGATGAGCAGTTCTTC. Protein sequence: CASSTTSGRAGLDEQFF.

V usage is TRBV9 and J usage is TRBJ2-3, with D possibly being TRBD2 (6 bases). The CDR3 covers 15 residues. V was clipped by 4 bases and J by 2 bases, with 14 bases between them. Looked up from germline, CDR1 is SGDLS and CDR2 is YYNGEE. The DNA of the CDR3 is TGTGCCAGCAGCCCAGGAGGGAGGACCACAGATACGCAGTATTTT. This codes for CASSPGGRTTDTQYF.

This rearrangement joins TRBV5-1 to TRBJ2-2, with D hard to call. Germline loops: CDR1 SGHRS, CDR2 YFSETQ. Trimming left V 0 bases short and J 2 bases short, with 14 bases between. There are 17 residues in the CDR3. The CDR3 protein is CASSLALGGGNTGELFF. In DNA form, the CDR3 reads TGCGCCAGCAGCTTGGCCCTTGGTGGCGGTAACACCGGGGAGCTGTTTTTT.

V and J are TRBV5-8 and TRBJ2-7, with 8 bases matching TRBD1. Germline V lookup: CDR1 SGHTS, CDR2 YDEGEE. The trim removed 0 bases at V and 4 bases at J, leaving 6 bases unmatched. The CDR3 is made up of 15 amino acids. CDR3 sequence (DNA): TGTGCCAGCAGCTTGGGGGGGACAGGTTTGTACGAGCAGTACTTC. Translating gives CASSLGGTGLYEQYF.

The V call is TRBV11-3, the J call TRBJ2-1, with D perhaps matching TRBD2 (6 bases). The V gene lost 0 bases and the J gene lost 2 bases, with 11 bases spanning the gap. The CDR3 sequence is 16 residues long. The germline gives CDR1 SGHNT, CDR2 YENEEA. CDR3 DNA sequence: TGTGCCAGCAGCTTAGAATCTAGCGCCGCCTACAATGAGCAGTTCTTC. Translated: CASSLESSAAYNEQFF.

DNA of the CDR3: TGTGCCAGCAGCCGAGGCTTGGCCTACAATGAGCAGTTCTTC. Translating gives CASSRGLAYNEQFF. The rearrangement links TRBV7-9 to TRBJ2-1; D call uncertain. The CDR3 is made up of 14 amino acids. V lost 5 bases, J lost 2 bases, and 10 bases lay in between. CDR1 SEHNR and CDR2 FQNEAQ come from the germline V gene (reference sequence).

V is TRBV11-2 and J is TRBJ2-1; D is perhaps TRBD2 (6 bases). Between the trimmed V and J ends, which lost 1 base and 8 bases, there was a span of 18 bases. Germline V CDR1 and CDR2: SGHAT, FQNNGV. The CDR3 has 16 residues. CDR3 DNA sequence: TGTGCCAGCAGCTTAGGGGTGGGAGGCATTATGGATGAGCAGTTCTTC. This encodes CASSLGVGGIMDEQFF.

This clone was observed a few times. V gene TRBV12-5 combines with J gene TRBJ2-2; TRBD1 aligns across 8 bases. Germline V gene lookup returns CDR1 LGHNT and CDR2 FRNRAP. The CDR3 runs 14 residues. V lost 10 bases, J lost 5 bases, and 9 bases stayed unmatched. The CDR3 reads CATRPGQVTGELFF. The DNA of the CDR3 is TGTGCTACCCGCCCGGGACAGGTAACCGGGGAGCTGTTTTTT. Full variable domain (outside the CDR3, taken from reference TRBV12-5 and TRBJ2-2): DARVTQTPRHKVTEMGQEVTMRCQPILGHNTVFWYRQTMMQGLELLAYFRNRAPLDDSGMPKDRFSAEMPDATLATLKIQPSEPRDSAVYFCATRPGQVTGELFFGEGSRLTVL.

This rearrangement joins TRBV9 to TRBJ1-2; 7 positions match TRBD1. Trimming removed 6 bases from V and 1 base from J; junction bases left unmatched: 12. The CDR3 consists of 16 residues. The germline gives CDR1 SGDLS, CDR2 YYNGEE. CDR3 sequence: CASTKRGQGDNYGYTF. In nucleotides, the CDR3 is TGTGCCAGCACCAAAAGGGGGCAGGGCGATAACTATGGCTACACCTTC.

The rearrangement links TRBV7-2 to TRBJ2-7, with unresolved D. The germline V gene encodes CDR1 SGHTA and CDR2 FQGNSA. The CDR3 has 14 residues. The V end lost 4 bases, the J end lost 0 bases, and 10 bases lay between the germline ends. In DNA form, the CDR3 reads TGTGCCAGCAGCTATGGGCGGAGCTCCTACGAGCAGTACTTC. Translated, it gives CASSYGRSSYEQYF.